This T cell receptor (beta chain) stems from a study of preoperative IRX-2 immunotherapy in early breast cancer. The treatment was: preoperative locoregional IRX-2 cytokine immunotherapy. Patients received preoperative, locoregional IRX-2 cytokine immunotherapy in a phase Ib study. Profiling relied on immunoSEQ multiplex PCR, and the TCRdb table lists in-frame clones only, not all of them. The table shows roughly 27,000 clones, with roughly 75% occurring only once. Germline lookup yields CDR1 MDHEN and CDR2 SYDVKM. V lost 6 bases and J lost 1, with 18 bases in between. CDR3 length equals 16 residues. The clonotype was recovered from a human donor with breast cancer. The V and J genes are TRBV28 and TRBJ1-2, with D maybe TRBD1 (5 bases). This specimen was lymph node tissue, taken after IRX-2 immunotherapy. The CDR3, as DNA: TGTGCCAGCAGGCCCGCTGTAGGGACCCTTAACTATGGCTACACCTTC. It codes for CASRPAVGTLNYGYTF.